Listed below are T cell receptor beta chains from one sample, sequenced in a study of blood T cell repertoires in COVID-19. The protocol was immunoSEQ multiplex PCR, while the TCRdb copy is restricted to in-frame clones and leaves out a portion. The table shows about 400,000 clones, with roughly 88% occurring only once. Sequenced material: PBMCs or T cells enriched from blood (not recorded which). The receptors derive from a woman between 35 and 50 years old with acute COVID-19. Both conserved end residues are part of each CDR3. The D gene is left open where the match is weak. The size of a clone is reported for some rows only, either as once, few or many, or as a class for expanded clones.

j_call clone_size d_call v_call cdr3_aa cdr3_nt
TRBJ2-1 . TRBD2 TRBV20-1 CSASMRGFYNEQFF TGCAGTGCTAGTATGCGGGGGTTCTACAATGAGCAGTTCTTC
TRBJ2-5 . TRBD2 TRBV5-6 CASSLGLAGGETQYF TGTGCCAGCAGCTTGGGGCTAGCGGGGGGAGAGACCCAGTACTTC
TRBJ1-1 few TRBD1 TRBV13 CASSEQGGTEAFF TGTGCCAGCAGCGAACAGGGGGGGACTGAAGCTTTCTTT
TRBJ2-7 . TRBD2 TRBV5-4 CASSRGLADPYEQYF TGTGCCAGCAGCCGCGGACTAGCGGATCCCTACGAGCAGTACTTC
TRBJ2-1 once . TRBV4-1 CASSQEDSSYNEQFF TGCGCCAGCAGCCAAGAAGACAGTTCCTACAATGAGCAGTTCTTC
TRBJ2-3 . . TRBV6-2/TRBV6-3 CASSYDMGGLSTDTQYF TGTGCCAGCAGTTATGACATGGGGGGTTTGAGTACAGATACGCAGTATTTT
TRBJ2-7 . TRBD1 TRBV19 CASSIRGQWDEQYF TGTGCCAGTAGTATCAGGGGACAGTGGGACGAGCAGTACTTC
TRBJ2-7 . TRBD1 TRBV19 CASSDRGPYEQYF TGTGCCAGTAGTGACAGGGGACCCTACGAGCAGTACTTC
TRBJ2-5 . TRBD2 TRBV2 CASSSPLAGGRETQYF TGTGCCAGCAGCTCCCCCCTAGCGGGGGGGCGTGAGACCCAGTACTTC
TRBJ1-2 few . TRBV7-9 CASSLYLDRQGRSYGYTF TGTGCCAGCAGCTTATATCTCGATCGGCAGGGCCGATCATATGGCTACACCTTC
TRBJ1-2 . TRBD1 TRBV6-5 CASSLRDRGPYGYTF TGTGCCAGCAGTCTCCGGGACAGGGGGCCGTATGGCTACACCTTC
TRBJ1-3 . TRBD1 TRBV9 CASSAEGDRGLSGNTIYF TGTGCCAGCAGCGCGGAGGGGGACAGGGGACTCTCTGGAAACACCATATATTTT
TRBJ2-5 . . TRBV19 CASSMWGLETQYF TGTGCCAGTAGTATGTGGGGGCTGGAGACCCAGTACTTC
TRBJ1-1 . . TRBV12-3/TRBV12-4 CASSRRHYTEAFF TGTGCCAGCAGTAGGCGACATTACACTGAAGCTTTCTTT
TRBJ1-2 once . TRBV3-1/TRBV3-2 CASSQGGREYGYTF TGTGCCAGCAGCCAGGGAGGCAGGGAATACGGCTACACCTTC
TRBJ2-3 . TRBD2 TRBV29-1 CSVSSGLAFSTDTQYF TGCAGCGTATCGTCGGGACTAGCGTTTAGCACAGATACGCAGTATTTT
TRBJ1-1 once . TRBV6-5 CASSHGPNTEAFF TGTGCCAGCTCGCATGGGCCCAACACTGAAGCTTTCTTT
TRBJ2-7 . . TRBV5-1 CASSPGGTGFYEQYF TGCGCCAGCAGCCCCGGCGGAACAGGGTTCTACGAGCAGTACTTC
TRBJ1-3 . TRBD1 TRBV9 CASSVGTASGNTIYF TGTGCCAGCAGCGTTGGGACAGCCTCTGGAAACACCATATATTTT
TRBJ2-5 . . TRBV25-1 CASSEFAGEETQYF TGTGCCAGCAGTGAATTTGCAGGGGAAGAGACCCAGTACTTC
TRBJ2-7 once TRBD2 TRBV7-2 CASSSLAGGYYEQYF TGTGCCAGCAGCTCACTAGCGGGGGGATACTACGAGCAGTACTTC
TRBJ2-3 . . TRBV19 CASTDRFQDTQYF TGTGCCAGTACCGACAGATTTCAGGATACGCAGTATTTT
TRBJ1-6 . TRBD1 TRBV2 CASSLISRTGGRSPLHF TGTGCCAGCAGTCTGATATCCCGGACAGGAGGAAGATCACCCCTCCACTTT
TRBJ1-2 . . TRBV12-3/TRBV12-4 CASSGGRPYGYTF TGTGCCAGCAGCGGGGGACGGCCTTATGGCTACACCTTC
TRBJ2-5 . . TRBV7-9 CASSLGRGQETQYF TGTGCCAGCAGCCTTGGGAGAGGCCAAGAGACCCAGTACTTC
TRBJ1-2 . . TRBV2 CASSEFVRGANYGYTF TGTGCCAGCAGCGAATTTGTTCGGGGGGCTAACTATGGCTACACCTTC
TRBJ1-3 few . TRBV4-2 CASSHGSATSSGNTIYF TGTGCCAGCAGCCACGGGTCGGCAACCAGCTCTGGAAACACCATATATTTT